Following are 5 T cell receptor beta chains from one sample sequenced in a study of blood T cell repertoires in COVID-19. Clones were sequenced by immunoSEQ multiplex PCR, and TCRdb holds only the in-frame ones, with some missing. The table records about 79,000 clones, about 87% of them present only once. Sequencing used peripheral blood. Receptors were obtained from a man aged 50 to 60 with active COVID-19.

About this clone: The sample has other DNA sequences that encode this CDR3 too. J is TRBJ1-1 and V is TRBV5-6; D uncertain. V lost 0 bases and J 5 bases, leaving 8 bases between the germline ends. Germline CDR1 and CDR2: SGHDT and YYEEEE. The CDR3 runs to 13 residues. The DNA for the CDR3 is TGTGCCAGCAGCTTGGGCGGAAATACTGAAGCTTTCTTT. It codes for CASSLGGNTEAFF.

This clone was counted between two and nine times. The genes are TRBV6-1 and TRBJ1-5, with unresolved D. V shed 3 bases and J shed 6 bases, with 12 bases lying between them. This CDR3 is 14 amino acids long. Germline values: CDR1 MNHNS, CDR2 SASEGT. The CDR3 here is CASSEVRSVQPQHF. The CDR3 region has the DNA TGTGCCAGCAGTGAGGTCAGGTCGGTTCAGCCCCAGCATTTT.

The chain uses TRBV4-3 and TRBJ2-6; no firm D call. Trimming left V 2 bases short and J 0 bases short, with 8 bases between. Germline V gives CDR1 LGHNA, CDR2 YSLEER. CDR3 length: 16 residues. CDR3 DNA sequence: TGCGCCAGCAGCCAATACGTGAGCTCTGGGGCCAACGTCCTGACTTTC. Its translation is CASSQYVSSGANVLTF.

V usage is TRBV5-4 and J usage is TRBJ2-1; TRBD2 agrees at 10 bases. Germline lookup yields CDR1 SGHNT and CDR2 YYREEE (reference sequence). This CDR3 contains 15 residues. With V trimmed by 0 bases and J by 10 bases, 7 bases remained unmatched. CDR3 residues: CASSLAAGGELEQFF. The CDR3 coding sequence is TGTGCCAGCAGCTTGGCAGCGGGAGGGGAACTCGAGCAGTTCTTC.

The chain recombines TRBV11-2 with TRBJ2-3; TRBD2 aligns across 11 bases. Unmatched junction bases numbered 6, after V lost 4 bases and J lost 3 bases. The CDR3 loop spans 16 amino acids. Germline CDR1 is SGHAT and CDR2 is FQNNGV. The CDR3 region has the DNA TGTGCCAGCAGCTCGGTGCGACTAGCGGGAACAGATACGCAGTATTTT. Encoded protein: CASSSVRLAGTDTQYF.